This T cell receptor beta chain was sequenced in a study of blood T cells in healthy people across ages. About the study: Template switching captured about one barcoded beta molecule per two T cells.

Russia was home to the donors, healthy Caucasian individuals aged about 6 to 90. J was trimmed by 0 bases and V by 7 bases; bases with no gene match: 2. Germline values: CDR1 SQVTM, CDR2 ANQGSEA. The CDR3 extends over 13 amino acids. This clonotype showed up just a few times. Primed by a sample-barcoded 5' primer and a J-beta primer mix, a second PCR proceeded for roughly 7 to 11 cycles. Each sample provided no less than 2.5 million CDR3-containing paired-end reads. TCRdb reanalysed the 5' RACE reads using MiXCR and keeps one entry per CDR3 protein. Of under 1,100,000 distinct CDR3 sequences listed, less than 25% are singletons. This sample also appeared in a second study, on T cells of mothers and their children.

V and J are TRBV29-1 and TRBJ2-1, with TRBD1 identical over 8 bases. This sequence originates from a girl under 10 years old in good health. The sequenced sample consisted of blood. The CDR3 protein is CSGDRGSYNEQFF. As DNA, the CDR3 is TGCAGCGGAGACAGGGGCTCCTACAATGAGCAGTTCTTC.